This entry is about one T cell receptor beta chain. Antigen: not known. Regions amplified from RNA transcripts were the TCR beta CDR3 regions. The HTBI primer set drove a first-round RT-PCR of the TCR CDR3. Each CDR3 protein gets one entry after TCRdb re-called the multiplex PCR reads with MiXCR. The data contain 500,000 or so distinct CDR3 sequences, approximately 17% of them singletons. This record belongs to a study of T cells in Graves' hyperthyroidism and ophthalmopathy. Overall study results and limits: Using 13 V-J features, a model discriminated ophthalmopathy from stable hyperthyroidism. The majority of expanded thyroid clonotypes above 0.001 also appeared in blood.

The CDR3 consists of 15 residues. From germline, CDR1 is LNHDA and CDR2 SQIVND (reference sequence). The V end was cut by 0 bases, the J end by 5 bases, with 10 bases between. Uncontrolled infection, other autoimmune disease, pregnancy or lactation barred patients from enrollment. The PBMCs were taken from over 9.5 ml of fresh peripheral blood. The receptor was isolated from a woman between 18 and 29 years old with Graves' ophthalmopathy. Sequenced input: blood. The V gene is TRBV19, the J gene TRBJ2-2; D ambiguous. The CDR3 loop reads CASSIDPMATGELFF. The DNA for the CDR3 is TGTGCCAGTAGTATAGATCCAATGGCAACCGGGGAGCTGTTTTTT. Full variable domain (rest looked up from reference TRBV19 and TRBJ2-2): DGGITQSPKYLFRKEGQNVTLSCEQNLNHDAMYWYRQDPGQGLRLIYYSQIVNDFQKGDIAEGYSVSREKKESFPLTVTSAQKNPTAFYLCASSIDPMATGELFFGEGSRLTVL.